These 8 T cell receptor beta chains originate from one sample sequenced in a study of shared T cell receptors in the human thymus. Data came from immunoSEQ multiplex PCR; TCRdb stores just in-frame clones and leaves some out. The sample shows hundreds of thousands of clones, about 89% of them seen only once. These data were likewise used in another study, on human thymus T cells.

Sequenced input: thymocytes. The receptors were sampled from a boy under two years old with a congenital heart defect.

V gene TRBV11-2 combines with J gene TRBJ2-1, with 12 nucleotides matching TRBD2. The CDR3 is 16 amino acids. Trimming took 5 bases from V and 13 from J; bases not matched to a gene: 15. Germline V lookup: CDR1 SGHAT, CDR2 FQNNGV. CDR3 coding DNA: TGTGCCAGCAGCCCCAAGAGTATAACTAGCGGGGGGTCACAGTTCTTC. It codes for CASSPKSITSGGSQFF.

The V gene is TRBV27, the J gene TRBJ1-5; D unclear. Trimming took 5 bases from V and 0 from J, leaving 14 bases between them. This CDR3 is 16 amino acids long. CDR1 is MNHEY and CDR2 is SMNVEV in the germline V gene (reference sequence). The CDR3 here is CASSPTYSLSNQPQHF. CDR3 nucleotide sequence: TGTGCCAGCAGTCCTACATACAGCCTTAGCAATCAGCCCCAGCATTTT.

This chain connects TRBV20-1 to TRBJ1-1, with D hard to call. The CDR3 consists of 11 residues. CDR1 DFQATT and CDR2 SNEGSKA come from the germline V gene (reference sequence). V lost 4 bases and J lost 1, with 4 bases in between. CDR3 amino acids: CSAIGNTEAFF. CDR3 nucleotide sequence: TGCAGTGCTATCGGGAACACTGAAGCTTTCTTT.

The chain joins TRBV2 to TRBJ2-7; D gene uncertain. V lost 4 bases and J lost 0, with 10 bases in between. Per germline, CDR1 SNHLY and CDR2 FYNNEI. The CDR3 covers 14 residues. This CDR3 is CASSGKNSSYEQYF. In DNA form, the CDR3 reads TGTGCCAGCAGTGGAAAAAACTCCTCCTACGAGCAGTACTTC.

The chain couples TRBV7-2 to TRBJ2-7, with 8 bases aligning to TRBD2. The CDR3 has 18 amino acids. CDR1 is SGHTA and CDR2 is FQGNSA in the germline V gene. V gave up 1 base and J gave up 3 bases; unmatched junction bases: 14. This CDR3 reads CASSLGPPPGLEGYEQYF. The CDR3, as DNA: TGTGCCAGCAGCTTAGGGCCCCCACCGGGACTAGAGGGCTACGAGCAGTACTTC.

The chain employs TRBV7-2 and TRBJ2-7; 10 bases line up with TRBD2. The length of the CDR3 is 18 residues. V was clipped by 0 bases and J by 3 bases; unmatched bases: 11. Looked up from germline, CDR1 is SGHTA and CDR2 is FQGNSA. CDR3 amino acids: CASSLASPLAGAYYEQYF. For the CDR3, the DNA is TGTGCCAGCAGCTTAGCCTCCCCGCTAGCGGGAGCCTACTACGAGCAGTACTTC.

V usage is TRBV9 and J usage is TRBJ1-2, with 10 bases lining up with TRBD1. CDR3 length equals 19 residues. Per the germline V gene, CDR1 is SGDLS and CDR2 is YYNGEE. The V and J ends lost 3 bases and 7 bases, in that order; junction bases with no gene match: 21. CDR3 region: CASSAPLRDRGSKGVGYTF. The CDR3 nucleotides read TGTGCCAGCAGCGCTCCCCTCCGGGACAGGGGATCGAAGGGGGTTGGCTACACCTTC. The variable domain in full, completed from reference TRBV9 and TRBJ1-2, reads DSGVTQTPKHLITATGQRVTLRCSPRSGDLSVYWYQQSLDQGLQFLIQYYNGEERAKGNILERFSAQQFPDLHSELNLSSLELGDSALYFCASSAPLRDRGSKGVGYTFGSGTRLTVV.

The chain is built from TRBV27 and TRBJ2-7, with D uncertain. CDR1 is MNHEY, CDR2 SMNVEV, per germline (reference sequence). CDR3 length: 16 residues. The ends were cut back, 6 bases at V and 0 bases at J, with 18 bases in the middle. The CDR3 sequence: CASSSAEKLSSYEQYF. The CDR3 DNA sequence: TGTGCCAGCAGCTCGGCGGAGAAACTCAGCTCCTACGAGCAGTACTTC.